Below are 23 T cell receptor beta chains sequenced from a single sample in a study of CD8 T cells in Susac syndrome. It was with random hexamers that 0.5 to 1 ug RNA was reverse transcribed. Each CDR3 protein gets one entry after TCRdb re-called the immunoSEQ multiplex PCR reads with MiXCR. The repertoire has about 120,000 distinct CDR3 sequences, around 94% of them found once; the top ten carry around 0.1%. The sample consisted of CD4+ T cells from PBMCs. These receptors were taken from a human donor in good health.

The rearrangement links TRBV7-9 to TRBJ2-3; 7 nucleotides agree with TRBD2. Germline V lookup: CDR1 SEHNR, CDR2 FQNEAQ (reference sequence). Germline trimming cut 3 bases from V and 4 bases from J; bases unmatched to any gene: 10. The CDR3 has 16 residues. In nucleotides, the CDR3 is TGTGCCAGCAGCTTGACGGGACTATTGGGGGCAGATACGCAGTATTTT. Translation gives CASSLTGLLGADTQYF.

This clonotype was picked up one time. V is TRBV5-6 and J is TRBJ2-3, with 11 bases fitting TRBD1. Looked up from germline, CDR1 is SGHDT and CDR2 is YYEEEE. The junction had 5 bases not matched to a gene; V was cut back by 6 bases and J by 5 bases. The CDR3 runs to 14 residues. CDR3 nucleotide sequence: TGTGCCAGCAACGGACAGGGGGCCGGAGATACGCAGTATTTT. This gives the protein CASNGQGAGDTQYF.

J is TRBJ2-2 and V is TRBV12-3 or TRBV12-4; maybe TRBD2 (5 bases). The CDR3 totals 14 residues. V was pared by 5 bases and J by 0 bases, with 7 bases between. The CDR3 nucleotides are TGTGCCAGCAGTCCACTAGCGAACACCGGGGAGCTGTTTTTT. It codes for CASSPLANTGELFF.

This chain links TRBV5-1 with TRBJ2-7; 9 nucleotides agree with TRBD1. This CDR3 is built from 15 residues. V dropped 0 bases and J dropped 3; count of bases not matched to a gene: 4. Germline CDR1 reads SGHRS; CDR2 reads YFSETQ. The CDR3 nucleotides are TGCGCCAGCAGCTTGGTGACAGGGGGGGACTACGAGCAGTACTTC. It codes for CASSLVTGGDYEQYF.

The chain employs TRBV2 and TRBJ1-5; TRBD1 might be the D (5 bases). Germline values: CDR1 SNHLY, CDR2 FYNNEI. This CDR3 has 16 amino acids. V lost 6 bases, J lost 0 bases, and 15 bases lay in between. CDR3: CASRYGGADSNQPQHF. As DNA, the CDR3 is TGTGCCAGCAGGTACGGTGGGGCAGATAGCAATCAGCCCCAGCATTTT.

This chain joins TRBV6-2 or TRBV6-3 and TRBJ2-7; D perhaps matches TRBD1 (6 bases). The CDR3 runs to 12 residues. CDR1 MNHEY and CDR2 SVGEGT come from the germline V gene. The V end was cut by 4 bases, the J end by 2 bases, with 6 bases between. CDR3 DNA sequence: TGTGCCAGCAGTTGGACAGCCTACGAGCAGTACTTC. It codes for CASSWTAYEQYF.

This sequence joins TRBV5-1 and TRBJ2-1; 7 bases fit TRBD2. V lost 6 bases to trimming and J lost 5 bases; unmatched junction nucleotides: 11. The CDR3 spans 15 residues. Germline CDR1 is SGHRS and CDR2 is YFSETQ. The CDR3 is CASKGSLAAHNEQFF. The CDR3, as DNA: TGCGCCAGCAAAGGGTCCCTAGCGGCCCACAATGAGCAGTTCTTC.

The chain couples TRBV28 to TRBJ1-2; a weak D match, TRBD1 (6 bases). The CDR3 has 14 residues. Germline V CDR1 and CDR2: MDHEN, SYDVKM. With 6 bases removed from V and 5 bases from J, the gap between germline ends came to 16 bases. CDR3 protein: CASRNSGTPYGYTF. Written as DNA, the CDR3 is TGTGCCAGCAGGAACTCCGGGACACCTTATGGCTACACCTTC.

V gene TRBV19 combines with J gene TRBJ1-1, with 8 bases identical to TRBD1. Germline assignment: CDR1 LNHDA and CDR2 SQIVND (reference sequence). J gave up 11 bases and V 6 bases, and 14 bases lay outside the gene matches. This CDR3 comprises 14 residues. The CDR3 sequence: CASSPRRAGGAAFF. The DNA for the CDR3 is TGTGCCAGTAGCCCTCGGAGGGCAGGGGGCGCCGCTTTCTTT.

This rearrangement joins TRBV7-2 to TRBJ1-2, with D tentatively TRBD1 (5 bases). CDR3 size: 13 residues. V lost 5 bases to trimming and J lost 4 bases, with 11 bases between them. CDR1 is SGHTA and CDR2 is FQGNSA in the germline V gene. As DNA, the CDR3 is TGTGCCAGCAGCCGGGACGGCCCCTATGGCTACACCTTC. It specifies CASSRDGPYGYTF.

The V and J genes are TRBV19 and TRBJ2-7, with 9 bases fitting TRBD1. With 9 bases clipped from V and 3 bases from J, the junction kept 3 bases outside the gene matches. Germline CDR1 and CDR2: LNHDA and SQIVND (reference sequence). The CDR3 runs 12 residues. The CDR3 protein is CASGDRDYEQYF. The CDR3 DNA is TGTGCCAGCGGGGACAGGGACTACGAGCAGTACTTC.

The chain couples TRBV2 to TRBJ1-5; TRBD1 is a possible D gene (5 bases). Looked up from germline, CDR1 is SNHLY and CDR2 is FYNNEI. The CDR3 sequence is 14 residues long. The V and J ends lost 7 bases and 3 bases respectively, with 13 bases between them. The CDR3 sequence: CASTSDRPNQPQHF. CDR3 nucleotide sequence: TGTGCCAGCACTAGCGACAGACCCAATCAGCCCCAGCATTTT.

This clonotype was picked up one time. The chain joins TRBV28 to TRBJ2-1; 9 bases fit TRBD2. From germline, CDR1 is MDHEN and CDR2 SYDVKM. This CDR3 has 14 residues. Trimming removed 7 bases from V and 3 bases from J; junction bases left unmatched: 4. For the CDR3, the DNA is TGTGCCAGCACCACGACTAGCGGCTACAATGAGCAGTTCTTC. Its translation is CASTTTSGYNEQFF.

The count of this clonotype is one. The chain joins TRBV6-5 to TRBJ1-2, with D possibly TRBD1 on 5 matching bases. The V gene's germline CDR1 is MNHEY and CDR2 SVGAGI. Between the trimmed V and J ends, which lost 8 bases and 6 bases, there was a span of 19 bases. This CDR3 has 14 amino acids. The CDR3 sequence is CASGQGVAADGYTF. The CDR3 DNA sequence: TGTGCCAGCGGGCAGGGTGTAGCTGCAGATGGCTACACCTTC.

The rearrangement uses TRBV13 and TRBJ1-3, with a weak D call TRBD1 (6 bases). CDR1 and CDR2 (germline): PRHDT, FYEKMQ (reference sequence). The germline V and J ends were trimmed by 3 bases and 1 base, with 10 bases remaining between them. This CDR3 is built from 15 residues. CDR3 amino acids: CASSLPQGSGNTIYF. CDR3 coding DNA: TGTGCCAGCAGCTTGCCACAGGGATCTGGAAACACCATATATTTT.

CDR3 coding DNA: TGTGCCAGCTCCCCTTCGGGAGTTCGAAATCAGCCCCAGCATTTT. It specifies CASSPSGVRNQPQHF. The chain combines TRBV3-1 with TRBJ1-5; the D is unclear. The CDR3 covers 15 residues. Trimming shortened V by 8 bases and J by 4 bases, and 18 bases separated the two germline ends. Germline V gene lookup returns CDR1 LGHDT and CDR2 YNNKEL (reference sequence).

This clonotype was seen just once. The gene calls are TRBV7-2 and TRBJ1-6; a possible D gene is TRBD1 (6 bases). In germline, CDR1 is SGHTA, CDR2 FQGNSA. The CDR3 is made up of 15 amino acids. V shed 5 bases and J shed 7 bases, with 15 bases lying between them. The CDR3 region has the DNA TGTGCCAGCAGCCCGTTGGGGGCGGGGAATTCACCCCTCCACTTT. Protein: CASSPLGAGNSPLHF.

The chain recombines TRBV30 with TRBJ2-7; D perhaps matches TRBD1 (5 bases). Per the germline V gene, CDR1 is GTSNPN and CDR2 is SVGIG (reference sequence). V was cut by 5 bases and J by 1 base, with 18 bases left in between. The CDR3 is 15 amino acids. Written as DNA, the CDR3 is TGTGCCTGGTGTTGTCAGATAACAGGTTCCTACGAGCAGTACTTC. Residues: CAWCCQITGSYEQYF.

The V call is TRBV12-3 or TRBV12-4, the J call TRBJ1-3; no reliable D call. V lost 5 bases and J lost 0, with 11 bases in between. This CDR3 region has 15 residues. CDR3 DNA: TGTGCCAGCAGTCTTACTGGGAGCTCTGGAAACACCATATATTTT. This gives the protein CASSLTGSSGNTIYF.

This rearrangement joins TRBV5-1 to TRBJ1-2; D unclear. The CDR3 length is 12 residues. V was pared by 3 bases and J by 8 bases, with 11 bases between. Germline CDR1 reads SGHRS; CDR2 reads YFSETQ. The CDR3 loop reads CASSSEGGGYTF. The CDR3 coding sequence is TGCGCCAGCAGCTCGGAGGGAGGCGGCTACACCTTC.

CDR3 loop: CASSLSGSDWFF. DNA for the CDR3: TGTGCCAGCAGCCTAAGCGGGAGTGATTGGTTCTTC. The rearrangement uses TRBV3-1 and TRBJ2-1; the match to TRBD2 covers 8 bases. V shed 4 bases, J shed 15 bases, and the junction held 8 bases outside the gene matches. Looked up from germline, CDR1 is LGHDT and CDR2 is YNNKEL (reference sequence). This CDR3 spans 12 amino acids.

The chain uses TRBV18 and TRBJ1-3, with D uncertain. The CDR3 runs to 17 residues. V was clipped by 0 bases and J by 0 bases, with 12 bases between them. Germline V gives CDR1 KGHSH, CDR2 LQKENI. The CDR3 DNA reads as TGTGCCAGCTCACCACCTCACGCTTCAATCTCTGGAAACACCATATATTTT. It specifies CASSPPHASISGNTIYF. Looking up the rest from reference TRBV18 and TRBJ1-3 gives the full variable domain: NAGVMQNPRHLVRRRGQEARLRCSPMKGHSHVYWYRQLPEEGLKFMVYLQKENIIDESGMPKERFSAEFPKEGPSILRIQQVVRGDSAAYFCASSPPHASISGNTIYFGEGSWLTVV.

CDR3 residues: CASSLRATVNYGYTF. The DNA of the CDR3 is TGTGCCAGCAGTTTAAGGGCGACGGTTAACTATGGCTACACCTTC. V gene TRBV27 combines with J gene TRBJ1-2; D unclear. Trimming removed 2 bases at V and 1 base at J, with 11 bases between. Germline assignment: CDR1 MNHEY and CDR2 SMNVEV (reference sequence). This CDR3 is built from 15 residues.